A selection of T cell receptor beta chains follows, all from one sample in a study of blood T cell repertoires in COVID-19. Sequencing was performed with immunoSEQ multiplex PCR; in TCRdb, only in-frame clones are kept and a portion is missing. The table has around 50,000 clones, 86% seen once. The sequenced material came from peripheral blood. The source is a human donor in a cohort sampled during active COVID-19. CDR3s include the opening cysteine and the closing phenylalanine or tryptophan. A D gene is named only where the DNA matches it firmly. Size tells how often a clone was seen (once, few, many) or the class of an expanded clone, and some rows leave it out.

V	J	D	size	DNA	CDR3
TRBV29-1	TRBJ2-3	TRBD1	once	TGCAGCGGAAACAGGGGTAGCACAGATACGCAGTATTTT	CSGNRGSTDTQYF
TRBV5-1	TRBJ1-1	TRBD1	NA	TGCGCCAGCAGCTCAACCGGACAGGGAAAGTCTGAAGCTTTCTTT	CASSSTGQGKSEAFF
TRBV2	TRBJ1-1	NA	NA	TGTGCCAGCATCGCTGAGCCTATGAACACTGAAGCTTTCTTT	CASIAEPMNTEAFF
TRBV7-2	TRBJ1-1	TRBD1	NA	TGTGCCAGCAGCTGGGACAGGAACACTGAAGCTTTCTTT	CASSWDRNTEAFF
TRBV29-1	TRBJ2-5	NA	NA	TGCAGCGTTGAAGATAACGGGGGAGAGACCCAGTACTTC	CSVEDNGGETQYF
TRBV3-1/TRBV3-2	TRBJ1-4	NA	NA	TGTGCCAGCCTCTTTCCCCGGGACACTCTGGGGAAACTGTTTTTT	CASLFPRDTLGKLFF
TRBV15	TRBJ2-1	TRBD2	NA	TGTGCCACCAGCAGAGTTGGACTAGCGGGGTACAATGAGCAGTTCTTC	CATSRVGLAGYNEQFF
TRBV7-2	TRBJ2-3	TRBD1	NA	TGTGCCAGCAGCCCAGACAGGGGGACAGATACGCAGTATTTT	CASSPDRGTDTQYF
TRBV12-5	TRBJ2-7	TRBD1	NA	TGTGCTAGTGGTTTGGTAACAGGGGGCGTGAACTTC	CASGLVTGGVNF
TRBV19	TRBJ2-1	TRBD2	NA	TGTGCCAGTAGTATAGACCTACTAGCGCGGGAGGGCAATGAGCAGTTCTTC	CASSIDLLAREGNEQFF
TRBV10-2	TRBJ1-4	NA	NA	TGCGCCAGCAGTGGCGGGGCAACTAATGAAAAACTGTTTTTT	CASSGGATNEKLFF
TRBV5-1	TRBJ2-2	NA	NA	TGCGCCAGCAGCTTGTACGGGACGAACACCGGGGAGCTGTTTTTT	CASSLYGTNTGELFF
TRBV9	TRBJ2-1	NA	once	TGTGCCAGCAGCGTAGAAAGTGGCAAGGGGTCCAATGAGCAGTTCTTC	CASSVESGKGSNEQFF
TRBV29-1	TRBJ1-6	TRBD1	NA	TGCAGCGTTGCCGGGACAGGCGATTCACCCCTCCACTTT	CSVAGTGDSPLHF
TRBV2	TRBJ2-1	NA	few	TGTGCCAGCAGTGAATACGTTAGTGGCTACAATGAGCAGTTCTTC	CASSEYVSGYNEQFF
TRBV24-1	TRBJ1-5	TRBD1	NA	TGTGCCACCAGTGCCGGGACAGGAAATAGCAATCAGCCCCAGCATTTT	CATSAGTGNSNQPQHF
TRBV7-3	TRBJ2-3	NA	NA	TGTGCCAGCAGCTTAGGTGGGGGCAGGATCACAGATACGCAGTATTTT	CASSLGGGRITDTQYF
TRBV9	TRBJ1-1	TRBD1	NA	TGTGCCAGCAGCCTCGGGACAGGAGACATGAACACTGAAGCTTTCTTT	CASSLGTGDMNTEAFF
TRBV6-6	TRBJ2-1	NA	NA	TGTGCCAGCAGTGCGCCCCTAGGTCTTGAGCAGTTCTTC	CASSAPLGLEQFF
TRBV7-2	TRBJ2-7	TRBD2	NA	TGTGCCAGCAGCTTAACCCCTAGCGGGGGAGGCGAGCAGTACTTC	CASSLTPSGGGEQYF
TRBV5-4	TRBJ2-1	TRBD2	NA	TGTGCCAGCAGTAAAGAACTAGCGGGAGGGAGCAATGAGCAGTTCTTC	CASSKELAGGSNEQFF
TRBV4-2	TRBJ2-1	TRBD2	NA	TGTGCCAGCAGCCAAGACCTCCTAGCGGGGAACAATGAGCAGTTCTTC	CASSQDLLAGNNEQFF
TRBV19	TRBJ1-5	TRBD1	NA	TGTGCCAGTAGTAGGAAGGGACAGGGGGGTCAGCCCCAGCATTTT	CASSRKGQGGQPQHF
TRBV24-1	TRBJ2-3	TRBD2	NA	TGTGCCACCAGTGACCCCCGACTAGCGGGAGCCGATACGCAGTATTTT	CATSDPRLAGADTQYF
TRBV6-6	TRBJ2-2	NA	NA	TGTGCCAGCAACCTTCCAGAGGGAGTCACCGGGGAGCTGTTTTTT	CASNLPEGVTGELFF
TRBV2	TRBJ1-2	NA	few	TGTGCCAGCACCTTGGAAGGGGTTTATGGCTACACCTTC	CASTLEGVYGYTF
TRBV19	TRBJ2-2	TRBD1	NA	TGTGCCAGTACCTATGGGATTAACAGGGGGGCCGGGGAGCTGTTTTTT	CASTYGINRGAGELFF
TRBV19	TRBJ2-1	TRBD2	NA	TGTGCCAGTAGTATAGCGGGAGGGGGGTGGAATGAGCAGTTCTTC	CASSIAGGGWNEQFF
TRBV5-6	TRBJ2-1	NA	NA	TGTGCCAGCAGACCGACGGGGAGGAATGAGCAGTTCTTC	CASRPTGRNEQFF
TRBV25-1	TRBJ2-5	TRBD1	NA	TGTGCCAGCAGTATTAAGGACAGGGTAGCAGGGACCCAGTACTTC	CASSIKDRVAGTQYF
TRBV3-1/TRBV3-2	TRBJ2-5	NA	few	TGTGCCAGCAGCCAAGATTCGCCGGTAGGGGCAGAGACCCAGTACTTC	CASSQDSPVGAETQYF
TRBV27	TRBJ2-1	TRBD2	NA	TGTGCCAGCAGTTTCGGACTAGGATTTTATGAGCAGTTCTTC	CASSFGLGFYEQFF
TRBV15	TRBJ1-2	NA	NA	TGTGCCACCAGCAGAGGGGAGGGGACCTATGGCTACACCTTC	CATSRGEGTYGYTF
TRBV7-2	TRBJ1-1	TRBD1	NA	TGTGCCAGCAGCTTAGCCCGACCCGGGACAGGGGGGGTAGGGTCTGAAGCTTTCTTT	CASSLARPGTGGVGSEAFF
TRBV6-5	TRBJ1-2	NA	NA	TGTGCCAGCAGTCTCAGGGCCGAGAATGGCTACACCTTC	CASSLRAENGYTF
TRBV5-1	TRBJ2-3	NA	NA	TGCGCCAGCAGCTTGAGGGGGAGCTCTAGCACAGATACGCAGTATTTT	CASSLRGSSSTDTQYF
TRBV11-2	TRBJ1-4	NA	NA	TGTGCCAGCAGCTTAGTTGGGAGTGGGAATGAAAAACTGTTTTTT	CASSLVGSGNEKLFF
TRBV7-2	TRBJ1-1	TRBD1	NA	TGTGCCAGCAGCTTTCGGACAGGGGGCGGTGAAGCTTTCTTT	CASSFRTGGGEAFF
TRBV4-1	TRBJ2-3	TRBD2	NA	TGCGCCAGCAGCCAAGATCCGGGGATGCGGGGGGGCACAGATACGCAGTATTTT	CASSQDPGMRGGTDTQYF
TRBV5-1	TRBJ2-1	TRBD2	NA	TGCGCCAGCAGCTTGCCCGGAGCGGGGGGCCGGAATGAGCAGTTCTTC	CASSLPGAGGRNEQFF
TRBV29-1	TRBJ2-7	NA	NA	TGCAGCGTGCGAGGAGGGGGCCCCTCCTACGAGCAGTACTTC	CSVRGGGPSYEQYF
TRBV5-6	TRBJ2-7	TRBD2	NA	TGTGCCAGCAGTACCCAAAAGGTAGCTAGCGGGATTTTTATCTACGAGCAGTACTTC	CASSTQKVASGIFIYEQYF
TRBV7-7	TRBJ2-1	TRBD1	NA	TGTGCTAGCAGCCCCATCGGGACAGGGACCAATGAGCAGTTCTTC	CASSPIGTGTNEQFF
TRBV6-5	TRBJ1-2	TRBD1	NA	TGTGCCAGCAGTTACTCCGGACAGGGGGGATATGGCTACACCTTC	CASSYSGQGGYGYTF
TRBV2	TRBJ1-1	NA	once	TGTGCCAGCAGCCGGACAGATATGAACACTGAAGCTTTCTTT	CASSRTDMNTEAFF
TRBV6-5	TRBJ1-2	NA	NA	TGTGCCAGCAGTCGGGGGTCCTCTAACTATGGCTACACCTTC	CASSRGSSNYGYTF
TRBV5-6	TRBJ2-7	TRBD1	NA	TGTGCCAGCGTGGGGGGACAGGGCAGCGACGAGCAGTACTTC	CASVGGQGSDEQYF
TRBV19	TRBJ1-1	NA	NA	NA	CASTSDRGGNTEAFF
TRBV2	TRBJ1-2	TRBD1	NA	TGTGCCAGCGGACGGGGTACAGGGGGAGGGTATGGCTACACCTTC	CASGRGTGGGYGYTF
TRBV29-1	TRBJ2-1	TRBD2	once	TGCAGCCCTTTGGCGGGAGAAGGGAGAGAGCAGTTCTTC	CSPLAGEGREQFF
TRBV12-3/TRBV12-4	TRBJ2-1	NA	NA	TGTGCCAGCAGTACCGGGGTATACAATGAGCAGTTCTTC	CASSTGVYNEQFF
TRBV7-9	TRBJ1-1	TRBD1	few	TGTGCCAGCAGACCCGGGACAGTGAGCACTGAAGCTTTCTTT	CASRPGTVSTEAFF